This T cell receptor (beta chain) was observed in a study of cytomegalovirus exposure and HLA in healthy donors. On the study more broadly: In a previous analysis, 120 million or so unique TCR beta sequences were found from 150 million to 200 million T cells.

As to this clone: The target antigen is unknown.

In germline, CDR1 is KGHSH, CDR2 LQKENI. The CDR3 sequence is 14 residues long. Trimming took 3 bases from V and 3 from J, leaving 9 bases between them. Both 60 Vbeta primers and 13 Jbeta primers went into the PCR. TCRdb's copy holds only in-frame clones and misses some; the assay was immunoSEQ multiplex PCR. The sample data list some 130,000 clones. Broader study findings: A later analysis linked a missense variant in DCLRE1C to the trimming of TCR beta V and J genes.

The receptor's source is a woman in her thirties or forties in good health and CMV-seropositive. What was sequenced was PBMCs. The V call is TRBV18, the J call TRBJ1-3; no firm D call. The DNA of the CDR3 is TGTGCCAGCTCACCGTCTGTTAGTGGAAACACCATATATTTT. Protein product: CASSPSVSGNTIYF.